This is a list of T cell receptor beta chains from one sample in a study of T cell changes during pregnancy in multiple sclerosis. Assay: immunoSEQ multiplex PCR; the TCRdb copy retains only in-frame clones and omits some. The sample has about 33,000 clones; 91% are singletons. Source: CD4+ T cells from peripheral blood mononuclear cells, taken in the third trimester of pregnancy. These receptors all come from a female donor in good health, enrolled as a control in a pregnancy study. The CDR3 runs from the conserved cysteine through the conserved F or W. D genes are given only for firm matches. Expanded clones are given a class, and other clones once, few, many or no size at all.

v_gene	abundance	d_gene	j_gene	CDR3nt	CDR3aa
TRBV28	.	.	TRBJ1-3	TGTGCCAGCAGTTTCGGCTCTGGAAACACCATATATTTT	CASSFGSGNTIYF
TRBV11-3	.	TRBD2	TRBJ2-3	TGTGCCAGCAGCTACGGGACTAGCGGGACAGATACGCAGTATTTT	CASSYGTSGTDTQYF
TRBV28	.	TRBD2	TRBJ2-7	TGTGCCAGCAGTCCAGGCGCTAGCGGGACCTACGAGCAGTACTTC	CASSPGASGTYEQYF
TRBV10-3	.	.	TRBJ2-7	TGTGCCATCAGTGGAAGCCCCACTGCGGGGGCCCTCACCTACGAGCAGTACTTC	CAISGSPTAGALTYEQYF
TRBV6-5	.	TRBD1	TRBJ1-5	TGTGCCAGCATGTCTTACAGGGGTGGCAACCAGCCCCAGCATTTT	CASMSYRGGNQPQHF
TRBV4-2	.	.	TRBJ1-2	TGTGCCAGCAGCCAGCCCCCGGGTGTGGTACATGGCTACACCTTC	CASSQPPGVVHGYTF
TRBV28	.	.	TRBJ2-7	TGTGCCAGCAATAACAGAAACTCCTACGAGCAGTACTTC	CASNNRNSYEQYF
TRBV5-1	.	.	TRBJ1-1	TGCGCCAGCAGCCCTGGGGGCTGGGACAATGAAGCTTTCTTT	CASSPGGWDNEAFF
TRBV28	.	.	TRBJ1-3	TGTGCCAGCATAGGGGGGGGTGGAAACACCATATATTTT	CASIGGGGNTIYF
TRBV29-1	.	.	TRBJ2-2	TGCAGCGTTGTCACAAGGAACACCGGGGAGCTGTTTTTT	CSVVTRNTGELFF
TRBV7-6	.	.	TRBJ1-6	TGTGCCAGCAGCTTAGCCCGAGGAGGAGCTGGTTCACCCCTCCACTTT	CASSLARGGAGSPLHF
TRBV7-8	.	.	TRBJ2-3	TGTGCCAGCAGCTTAGAAGCGGGCGCAGATACGCAGTATTTT	CASSLEAGADTQYF
TRBV7-2	.	TRBD2	TRBJ2-7	TGTGCCAGCAGCTTAACGGGGGGAGGGTACGAGCAGTACTTC	CASSLTGGGYEQYF
TRBV19	.	.	TRBJ2-1	TGTGCCAGTAGTAATCTTCAGAATGAGCAGTTCTTC	CASSNLQNEQFF
TRBV6-5	few	TRBD2	TRBJ2-7	TGTGCCAGCAGTTACGCGGGAGGGAGGGGCGAGCAGTACTTC	CASSYAGGRGEQYF
TRBV7-6	.	.	TRBJ2-1	TGTGCCAGCACCCAGGGGGGTTCCGGGGCCAATGAGCAGTTCTTC	CASTQGGSGANEQFF
TRBV28	.	TRBD1	TRBJ1-2	TGTGCCAGCAGACCCACAGGGGACTATGGCTACACCTTC	CASRPTGDYGYTF
TRBV20-1	.	.	TRBJ2-5	TGCAGTGCTAGAGATCGAGAGACCCAGTACTTC	CSARDRETQYF
TRBV5-1	.	.	TRBJ2-3	TGCGCCAGCAGCTTTGTGAAAGCGGGTGGCACAGATACGCAGTATTTT	CASSFVKAGGTDTQYF
TRBV7-3	.	.	TRBJ2-2	TGTGCCAGCAGCTTCGGGGACTCTTCCACCGGGGAGCTGTTTTTT	CASSFGDSSTGELFF
TRBV29-1	.	TRBD1	TRBJ1-4	TGCAGCGTCTTGGGGACAGGGGAGTTTGTTGAAAAACTGTTTTTT	CSVLGTGEFVEKLFF
TRBV19	.	TRBD1	TRBJ2-1	TGTGCCAGTAGGCGGGACAGGGGTCACAATGAGCAGTTCTTC	CASRRDRGHNEQFF
TRBV5-1	.	TRBD1	TRBJ2-7	TGCGCCAGCAGCTTCTCCGGGACAGGGACCTACGAGCAGTACTTC	CASSFSGTGTYEQYF
TRBV2	.	.	TRBJ2-7	TGTGCCAGCAGGGGACACTACGAGCAGTACTTC	CASRGHYEQYF
TRBV30	.	TRBD1	TRBJ1-1	TGTGCCTGGAGTTTAGTTTGGGACAGGGGGAACACTGAAGCTTTCTTT	CAWSLVWDRGNTEAFF
TRBV19	.	.	TRBJ1-2	TGTGCCAGTAGTATACCCGGACAGACATATGGCTACACCTTC	CASSIPGQTYGYTF
TRBV18	.	.	TRBJ1-1	TGTGCCAGCTCACCTGCACAAAACACTGAAGCTTTCTTT	CASSPAQNTEAFF
TRBV14	.	TRBD2	TRBJ2-7	TGTGCCAGCAGCCAAGAGACTAGCGCCGCCTACGAGCAGTACTTC	CASSQETSAAYEQYF
TRBV4-1	.	.	TRBJ1-6	TGCGCCAGCAGCCAAGAGCCAAACTCTTTAAATAATTCACCCCTCCACTTT	CASSQEPNSLNNSPLHF
TRBV5-1	once	.	TRBJ2-1	TGCGCCAGCAGCTTCGGCAATGAGCAGTTCTTC	CASSFGNEQFF
TRBV5-6	.	TRBD2	TRBJ2-5	TGTGCCAGCAGCTTGTTTTTTGGACTAGCTCAAGAGACCCAGTACTTC	CASSLFFGLAQETQYF
TRBV4-3	.	TRBD2	TRBJ2-1	TGCGCCAGCAGCCGATCTAGCGGACCATACAATGAGCAGTTCTTC	CASSRSSGPYNEQFF
TRBV18	.	.	TRBJ1-4	TGTGCCAGCTCACCCCTGGGGGGTAATGAAAAACTGTTTTTT	CASSPLGGNEKLFF
TRBV28	once	TRBD1	TRBJ1-2	TGTGCCAGCAGTCAGGGACAGAGATCCTATGGCTACACCTTC	CASSQGQRSYGYTF
TRBV19	.	.	TRBJ1-5	TGTGCCAGTAACCCTGGGGGGGGCTTGGGCAATCAGCCCCAGCATTTT	CASNPGGGLGNQPQHF
TRBV7-9	.	.	TRBJ1-3	TGTGCCAGCAGCGCCGCAGGGTTCACTGGAAACACCATATATTTT	CASSAAGFTGNTIYF
TRBV4-1	.	TRBD1	TRBJ1-3	TGCGCCAGCAGCCTTGACAGGGGTAAAGACACCATATATTTT	CASSLDRGKDTIYF
TRBV20-1	.	.	TRBJ2-1	TGCAGTGCCGGGACTGCCAATGAGCAGTTCTTC	CSAGTANEQFF
TRBV29-1	.	.	TRBJ2-3	TGCAGCGTGGGTAGGGGGGGCACTACAGATACGCAGTATTTT	CSVGRGGTTDTQYF
TRBV6-4	.	.	TRBJ2-2	TGTGCCAGCAGTCTCGGGGTCACCGGGGAGCTGTTTTTT	CASSLGVTGELFF
TRBV10-2	.	.	TRBJ2-1	TGCGCCAGCAGTGATCACAGGGACAATGAGCAGTTCTTC	CASSDHRDNEQFF
TRBV5-4	.	TRBD1	TRBJ2-3	TGTGGGGAGGGACAGGGGGCCTCAGATACGCAGTATTTT	CGEGQGASDTQYF
TRBV19	.	TRBD1	TRBJ1-1	TGTGCCAGTAGTAGGGACAGGGACCCGAACACTGAAGCTTTCTTT	CASSRDRDPNTEAFF
TRBV18	.	TRBD1	TRBJ1-1	TGTGCCAGCTCACGTGGGACAGACACTGAAGCTTTCTTT	CASSRGTDTEAFF
TRBV5-1	.	.	TRBJ2-3	TGCGCCAGCAGCTCCACCGGGGTAGGGTCAGATACGCAGTATTTT	CASSSTGVGSDTQYF
TRBV19	.	.	TRBJ2-4	TGTGCCAGTACCCCCAGGGGATCGACCAAAAACATTCAGTACTTC	CASTPRGSTKNIQYF
TRBV6-5	.	TRBD1	TRBJ1-2	TGTGCCAGCAGCCCGGGACAGCGCTATGGCTACACCTTC	CASSPGQRYGYTF
TRBV28	.	TRBD1	TRBJ1-2	TGTGCCAGCAGCCCCGGGACAGGGGCCTATGGCTACACCTTC	CASSPGTGAYGYTF
TRBV28	.	TRBD1	TRBJ2-7	TGTGCCAGCACCCCTTATGGGACAGGGACCTACGAGCAGTACTTC	CASTPYGTGTYEQYF
TRBV2	few	.	TRBJ2-5	TGTGCCAGCACCCCGCGACAAGAGACCCAGTACTTC	CASTPRQETQYF
TRBV5-6	.	.	TRBJ1-1	TGTGCCAGCTCCGGGAGTTACAAGTACACTGAAGCTTTCTTT	CASSGSYKYTEAFF
TRBV10-2	.	.	TRBJ2-7	TGCGCCAGCATTGCCGGAGGGGATCTAGGCGAGCAGTACTTC	CASIAGGDLGEQYF
TRBV5-4	.	TRBD2	TRBJ2-1	TGTGCCAGCAGCTGGGGGTCCGGACTAGCGGGAAACAATGAGCAGTTCTTC	CASSWGSGLAGNNEQFF
TRBV29-1	.	.	TRBJ1-1	TGCAGCGTTGGGGCCCTACAGGGTTTCTCTTTTAACACTGAAGCTTTCTTT	CSVGALQGFSFNTEAFF
TRBV19	.	TRBD2	TRBJ2-1	TGTGCCAGTAGTTCCGGGACTAGCGGGGGGGCCGAGCAGTTCTTC	CASSSGTSGGAEQFF